Shown below are 23 T cell receptor beta chains from a single sample sequenced in a study of T-cell reconstitution after alpha-beta-depleted transplantation in children. Unique molecular identifiers were used to barcode this TCRbeta library. TCRdb processed the PCR reads anew with MiXCR; each CDR3 protein has one entry. The repertoire holds hundreds of thousands of distinct CDR3 sequences, with less than 9.5% as singletons. Their target antigens are unknown. General observations from the study: At one year after transplant, newly produced T cells mostly accounted for T-cell counts and diversity.

This sample comprised peripheral blood, obtained 360 days after TCRalphabeta/CD19-depleted stem cell transplant. Every receptor here comes from a female patient aged 2 to 10 who had a stem cell transplant for Fanconi anemia, so the T cells may come from the graft donor.

The chain links TRBV5-1 to TRBJ2-3, with D uncertain. Germline CDR1 is SGHRS and CDR2 is YFSETQ. The CDR3 has 15 residues. Trimming shortened V by 5 bases and J by 0 bases, and 13 bases separated the two germline ends. The CDR3 DNA reads as TGCGCCAGCAGTCCTTTTCTAAGAAGCACAGATACGCAGTATTTT. Protein product: CASSPFLRSTDTQYF.

This clonotype was counted ten times or more. J is TRBJ2-7 and V is TRBV7-8; D is unclear. The germline gives CDR1 SGHVS, CDR2 FQNEAQ. The CDR3 sequence is 14 residues long. The V end was cut by 3 bases, the J end by 7 bases, with 16 bases between. The CDR3 loop reads CASSLRTHPDEQYF. DNA for the CDR3: TGTGCCAGCAGCTTGAGGACGCATCCAGATGAGCAGTACTTC. The whole variable domain, filled in from reference TRBV7-8 and TRBJ2-7, reads GAGVSQSPRYKVAKRGQDVALRCDPISGHVSLFWYQQALGQGPEFLTYFQNEAQLDKSGLPSDRFFAERPEGSVSTLKIQRTQQEDSAVYLCASSLRTHPDEQYFGPGTRLTVT.

The table lists this clonotype with many counts. This chain joins TRBV6-2 or TRBV6-3 and TRBJ2-5; D is unclear. The CDR3 is 14 residues long. The V and J ends lost 5 bases and 4 bases respectively, with 14 bases between them. Germline CDR1 is MNHEY and CDR2 is SVGEGT. CDR3 sequence: CASSQSSVSETQYF. The CDR3 bases are TGTGCCAGCAGTCAGAGCTCTGTCTCAGAGACCCAGTACTTC.

The chain couples TRBV4-1 to TRBJ2-1; D not certain. The CDR3 is 14 residues long. Looked up from germline, CDR1 is MGHRA and CDR2 is YSYEKL. The V and J ends lost 1 base and 9 bases respectively, with 13 bases between them. Here the CDR3 DNA reads TGCGCCAGCAGCCAAGTATCTCGTTTGTCTGAGCAGTTCTTC. It translates to CASSQVSRLSEQFF.

In its sample, this clonotype was seen a few times. This chain joins TRBV7-8 and TRBJ1-2; D unresolved. The CDR3 contains 13 residues. CDR1 is SGHVS and CDR2 is FQNEAQ in the germline V gene. The V gene lost 1 base and the J gene lost 8 bases, with 11 bases spanning the gap. This chain's CDR3 is CASSLDWGSGYTF. As DNA, the CDR3 is TGTGCCAGCAGCTTAGACTGGGGAAGCGGCTACACCTTC.

This clonotype was seen many times. The J gene is TRBJ1-1, the V gene TRBV7-8; D is possibly TRBD1 (6 bases). The CDR3 has 16 amino acids. Germline V gene lookup returns CDR1 SGHVS and CDR2 FQNEAQ. The V gene lost 5 bases and the J gene lost 3 bases, with 19 bases spanning the gap. CDR3 sequence reads: CASSPRHRAGDTEAFF. The CDR3 DNA is TGTGCCAGCAGCCCTCGACACAGGGCGGGGGACACTGAAGCTTTCTTT.

This clonotype has ten or more counts. The chain links TRBV28 to TRBJ1-4; TRBD1 is a possible D gene (5 bases). The CDR3 totals 15 residues. Germline loops: CDR1 MDHEN, CDR2 SYDVKM. Trimming took 5 bases from V and 8 from J, leaving 18 bases between them. The CDR3: CASSPPDTLNEKLFF. Here the CDR3 DNA reads TGTGCCAGCAGTCCTCCGGACACCCTAAACGAAAAACTGTTTTTT.

J is TRBJ2-5 and V is TRBV5-1, with 11 bases identical to TRBD2. Germline CDR1 SGHRS, CDR2 YFSETQ. The junction had 12 bases not matched to a gene; V was cut back by 0 bases and J by 5 bases. The CDR3 consists of 18 residues. The CDR3 sequence is CASSLAFASGRTRETQYF. CDR3 coding DNA: TGCGCCAGCAGCTTGGCCTTTGCTAGCGGGAGGACTAGGGAGACCCAGTACTTC.

CDR3 loop: CASGPTSETQYF. CDR3 sequence (DNA): TGTGCTAGTGGTCCAACCTCAGAGACCCAGTACTTC. The chain has TRBV12-5 and TRBJ2-5; D ambiguous. The germline V gene has CDR1 LGHNT and CDR2 FRNRAP. Trimming took 5 bases from V and 4 from J, leaving 8 bases between them. This CDR3 is built from 12 residues.

This clonotype appeared a few times. The chain joins TRBV6-5 to TRBJ1-2, with TRBD1 identical over 10 bases. V trimming: 4 bases; J trimming: 4 bases; junction bases outside the gene matches: 15. The CDR3 contains 18 residues. Germline lookup yields CDR1 MNHEY and CDR2 SVGAGI. The CDR3 DNA reads as TGTGCCAGCAGTTCCCGCCCGGGACAGGGGCGGGTGGGCTATGGCTACACCTTC. As protein: CASSSRPGQGRVGYGYTF.

The sample holds a few counts of this clonotype. The rearrangement links TRBV9 to TRBJ1-5; TRBD1 matches at 8 bases. The V gene end was trimmed by 4 bases and the J gene end by 9 bases; junction bases not matched to a gene: 12. This CDR3 region has 15 residues. Per germline, CDR1 SGDLS and CDR2 YYNGEE. For the CDR3, the DNA is TGTGCCAGCAGCAGATACGGACAGGGCGAGGGGCCCCAGCATTTT. Translation gives CASSRYGQGEGPQHF.

In its sample, this clonotype was seen many times. This rearrangement joins TRBV4-2 to TRBJ2-3, with D hard to call. Trimming stripped 0 bases from V and 2 bases from J, with 6 bases between. Germline assignment: CDR1 LGHNA and CDR2 YNFKEQ. The CDR3 is 14 amino acids. The CDR3: CASSQEELTDTQYF. The CDR3 DNA reads TGTGCCAGCAGCCAAGAGGAACTCACAGATACGCAGTATTTT.

This clonotype was seen repeatedly, ten times or more. The chain has TRBV7-8 and TRBJ2-2, with 8 positions matching TRBD2. Germline V gene sequence: CDR1 SGHVS, CDR2 FQNEAQ. This CDR3 is built from 16 residues. With 5 bases clipped from V and 7 bases from J, the junction kept 12 bases outside the gene matches. For the CDR3, the DNA is TGTGCCAGCAGCGCGGGACTAGAGTCGGACATCGGGGAGCTGTTTTTT. Translating it yields CASSAGLESDIGELFF.

At least ten counts were recorded for this clonotype. This chain joins TRBV5-1 and TRBJ2-2, with 8 bases aligning to TRBD1. Per germline, CDR1 SGHRS and CDR2 YFSETQ. Trimming removed 3 bases from V and 1 base from J; junction bases left unmatched: 11. The CDR3 has 18 residues. Written as DNA, the CDR3 is TGCGCCAGCAGCTATCGACAGGGGTTGGATAAGAACACCGGGGAGCTGTTTTTT. Translating it yields CASSYRQGLDKNTGELFF.

This clonotype appeared many times. The chain uses TRBV20-1 and TRBJ1-1; 7 positions match TRBD1. From germline, CDR1 is DFQATT and CDR2 SNEGSKA (reference sequence). The length of the CDR3 is 13 residues. CDR3 loop: CSDTGQVNTEAFF. The CDR3 nucleotides read TGCAGCGATACTGGACAGGTGAACACTGAAGCTTTCTTT.

This clonotype was seen many times. J is TRBJ1-4 and V is TRBV28, with D hard to call. Germline CDR1 MDHEN, CDR2 SYDVKM. The CDR3 consists of 14 residues. The V gene lost 2 bases and the J gene lost 7 bases, with 11 bases spanning the gap. CDR3 nucleotides: TGTGCCAGCAGTTTAGGAGGGTCAGGTGAAAAACTGTTTTTT. Encoded protein: CASSLGGSGEKLFF.

The chain carries TRBV7-2 and TRBJ1-5; 8 bases are a match to TRBD1. The germline V gene encodes CDR1 SGHTA and CDR2 FQGNSA. The junction had 6 bases not matched to a gene; V was cut back by 6 bases and J by 2 bases. CDR3 length: 15 amino acids. The CDR3 protein is CASRQDRAGNQPQHF. As DNA, the CDR3 is TGTGCCAGCAGGCAGGACAGGGCTGGCAATCAGCCCCAGCATTTT.

In this sample, this clonotype turned up a few times. The chain recombines TRBV2 with TRBJ2-5; TRBD1 or TRBD2 may be the D gene (5 bases each). The germline V and J ends were trimmed by 5 bases and 1 base, with 14 bases remaining between them. The CDR3 has 15 residues. The germline V gene encodes CDR1 SNHLY and CDR2 FYNNEI. This CDR3 reads CASSNPGRSQETQYF. Here the CDR3 DNA reads TGTGCCAGCAGTAACCCGGGACGGTCCCAAGAGACCCAGTACTTC.

Worth noting for this clonotype: It may be a read error: a sequence one base away is much more abundant. It is likely a read error, because the conserved phenylalanine at the end of the CDR3 is missing. This chain uses TRBV20-1 with TRBJ1-6, with D perhaps TRBD1 (6 bases). Trimming removed 3 bases at V and 10 bases at J, with 16 bases between. This CDR3 contains 14 residues. CDR1 is DFQATT and CDR2 is SNEGSKA in the germline V gene (reference sequence). CDR3 coding DNA: TGCAGTGCTAGTCGGGGGCAGGTAGTCTCACCCCTCCACTCT. This sequence encodes CSASRGQVVSPLHS.

This clonotype occurred many times. V usage is TRBV2 and J usage is TRBJ2-7, with a tentative D call TRBD2 (5 bases). Germline lookup yields CDR1 SNHLY and CDR2 FYNNEI. The CDR3 has 15 residues. V was shortened by 3 bases and J by 4 bases, with 16 bases between the two germline ends. Here the CDR3 reads CASSDRGRTSYEQYV. CDR3 bases: TGTGCCAGCAGTGATCGAGGGAGAACTAGTTACGAGCAGTACGTC.

The genes are TRBV18 and TRBJ2-5; TRBD1 agrees at 8 bases. The germline gives CDR1 KGHSH, CDR2 LQKENI. V shed 4 bases, J shed 3 bases, and the junction held 4 bases outside the gene matches. The CDR3 consists of 14 residues. The CDR3 DNA reads as TGTGCCAGCTCACGACGGACAGGGAAAGAGACCCAGTACTTC. Its protein is CASSRRTGKETQYF.

This clonotype was seen many times. The chain recombines TRBV28 with TRBJ2-2, with D possibly being TRBD2 (6 bases). V was cut by 6 bases and J by 0 bases, with 14 bases left in between. The CDR3 loop spans 16 amino acids. Germline CDR1 reads MDHEN; CDR2 reads SYDVKM. As DNA, the CDR3 is TGTGCCAGCAGGAGGTCAGGCGGGGCGAACACCGGGGAGCTGTTTTTT. Translating it yields CASRRSGGANTGELFF.

At least ten counts were recorded for this clonotype. V and J are TRBV29-1 and TRBJ1-1, with 8 bases that match TRBD1. V was clipped by 7 bases and J by 4 bases; unmatched bases: 5. Per germline, CDR1 SQVTM and CDR2 ANQGSEA. CDR3 length: 12 amino acids. The CDR3 sequence is CSGKDRATEAFF. In DNA, the CDR3 is TGCAGCGGGAAGGACAGGGCCACTGAAGCTTTCTTT.